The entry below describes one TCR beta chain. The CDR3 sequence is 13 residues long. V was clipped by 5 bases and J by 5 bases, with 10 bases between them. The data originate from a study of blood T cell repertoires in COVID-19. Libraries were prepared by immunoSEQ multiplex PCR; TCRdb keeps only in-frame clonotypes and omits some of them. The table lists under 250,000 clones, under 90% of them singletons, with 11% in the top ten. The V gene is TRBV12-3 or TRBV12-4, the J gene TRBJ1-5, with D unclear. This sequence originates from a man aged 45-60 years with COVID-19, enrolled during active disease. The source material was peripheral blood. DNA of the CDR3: TGTGCCAGCAGTAAGACTAGGGATCAGCCCCAGCATTTT. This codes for CASSKTRDQPQHF.